The sequence of this T cell receptor beta chain was determined in a study of shared clonotypes between healthy human individuals. This clone appeared a single time. Only in-frame clones appear in the TCRdb table, and some are missing; sequencing was by immunoSEQ multiplex PCR. The table records a few million clones, more than 80% of them present only once. V was cut by 7 bases and J by 3 bases, with 12 bases left in between. Germline CDR1 is MNHNY and CDR2 is SVGAGI (reference sequence). The CDR3 is 14 residues long. V usage is TRBV6-6 and J usage is TRBJ2-2; a possible D gene is TRBD2 (5 bases). The source is a man aged 18 to 35 in good health. Sequenced: naive CD4+ T cells sorted from blood. Specified subset: CD45RA+ positively selected. CDR3 coding DNA: TGTGCCAGCAATAGAAAGGGAGACACCGGGGAGCTGTTTTTT. Protein sequence: CASNRKGDTGELFF.